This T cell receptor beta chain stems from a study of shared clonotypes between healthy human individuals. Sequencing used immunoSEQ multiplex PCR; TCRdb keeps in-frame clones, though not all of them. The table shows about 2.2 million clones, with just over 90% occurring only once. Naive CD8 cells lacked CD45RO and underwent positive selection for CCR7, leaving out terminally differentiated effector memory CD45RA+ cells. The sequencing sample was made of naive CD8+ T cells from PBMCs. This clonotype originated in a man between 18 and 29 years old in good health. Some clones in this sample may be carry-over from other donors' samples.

The CDR3 sequence is CASSPGQAIYEQYF. The CDR3 DNA reads TGTGCCAGTAGTCCGGGACAGGCGATCTACGAGCAGTACTTC. This chain connects TRBV19 to TRBJ2-7; 8 positions agree with TRBD1. Germline V gene data show CDR1 as LNHDA and CDR2 as SQIVND (reference sequence). This CDR3 has 14 residues. Germline trimming cut 5 bases from V and 3 bases from J; bases unmatched to any gene: 6.